Detailed here is one T cell receptor (beta chain). Its antigen is unknown. These data come from a study of T cell repertoires in urothelial bladder cancer. On the study more broadly: Of 11 to 12 resected lesions, a few were cT2 or greater. Study-level results: Up to about 17% of carcinoma infiltrating lymphocytes belonged to one T-cell clone. Median infiltrating lymphocyte percentage was approximately 2.1% in carcinoma specimens. Carcinoma specimens had fewer T cells than benign specimens.

The CDR3 is 16 residues long. CDR1 is MDHEN and CDR2 is SYDVKM in the germline V gene. V was pared by 3 bases and J by 4 bases, with 7 bases of the junction left unmatched. Measured with immunoSEQ multiplex PCR; TCRdb has only the in-frame clones, and not every one. The sample has some 8,600 clones; about three fifths are singletons. This sequence was found in a human donor with urothelial carcinoma. The source material was tumor-infiltrating cells from bladder cancer. This chain links TRBV28 with TRBJ1-5; 9 bases agree with TRBD1. The CDR3: CASSLATGGWNQPQHF. The CDR3 bases are TGTGCCAGCAGTTTGGCTACAGGGGGCTGGAATCAGCCCCAGCATTTT. Supplemented by reference TRBV28 and TRBJ1-5, the full variable domain reads DVKVTQSSRYLVKRTGEKVFLECVQDMDHENMFWYRQDPGLGLRLIYFSYDVKMKEKGDIPEGYSVSREKKERFSLILESASTNQTSMYLCASSLATGGWNQPQHFGDGTRLSIL.